These 7 T cell receptor beta chains originate from one sample sequenced in a study of patients and donors after allogeneic stem cell transplantation. MiXCR, run by TCRdb on the RT-PCR reads, gives a single entry per CDR3 protein. The table lists about 200,000 distinct CDR3 sequences, roughly 38% of them singletons. Sequenced material: blood, either unsorted or a sorted T cell fraction (not recorded which). All receptors come from a human donor who was either an allogeneic HSCT recipient or a stem cell or donor lymphocyte infusion donor (not recorded which). It is not recorded whose cells these are; they may come from a transplant donor.

This clonotype was counted between two and nine times. The V call is TRBV7-9, the J call TRBJ1-6, with TRBD1 as a possible D gene (6 bases). Germline V gives CDR1 SEHNR, CDR2 FQNEAQ (reference sequence). Trimming took off 1 base at V and 8 bases at J, with 12 bases between the two ends. The CDR3 spans 15 residues. The CDR3 here is CASSLESYRDSPLHF. The CDR3 nucleotides read TGTGCCAGCAGCTTAGAATCCTACAGGGATTCACCCCTCCACTTT. Combining the CDR3 with reference TRBV7-9 and TRBJ1-6 gives the whole variable domain DTGVSQNPRHKITKRGQNVTFRCDPISEHNRLYWYRQTLGQGPEFLTYFQNEAQLEKSRLLSDRFSAERPKGSFSTLEIQRTEQGDSAMYLCASSLESYRDSPLHFGNGTRLTVT.

This clonotype was observed a handful of times. V gene TRBV27 combines with J gene TRBJ1-5, with D maybe TRBD1 (6 bases). The ends were cut back, 5 bases at V and 2 bases at J, with 13 bases in the middle. The CDR3 spans 15 residues. Germline CDR1 and CDR2: MNHEY and SMNVEV (reference sequence). CDR3 loop: CASSQDRWGNQPQHF. The CDR3 DNA follows: TGTGCCAGCAGTCAAGACAGGTGGGGCAATCAGCCCCAGCATTTT.

This clonotype was counted between two and nine times. The CDR3 region is CASSSEAGARETQYF. Written as DNA, the CDR3 is TGTGCCAGCAGCTCCGAGGCGGGTGCTCGAGAGACCCAGTACTTC. The V call is TRBV28, the J call TRBJ2-5, with D possibly matching TRBD2 (5 bases). CDR1 and CDR2 (germline): MDHEN, SYDVKM. Trimming left V 6 bases short and J 4 bases short, with 18 bases between. The CDR3 sequence is 15 residues long.

The V call is TRBV5-1, the J call TRBJ1-6, with 8 bases matching TRBD1. Germline CDR1 and CDR2: SGHRS and YFSETQ. CDR3 length equals 13 residues. Unmatched junction bases numbered 5, after V lost 4 bases and J lost 11 bases. The DNA of the CDR3 is TGCGCCAGCAGCCCTGGACAGGGAGCACCCCTCCACTTT. Residues: CASSPGQGAPLHF.

The V gene is TRBV18, the J gene TRBJ1-1; D not certain. Germline V lookup: CDR1 KGHSH, CDR2 LQKENI. The CDR3 loop spans 13 amino acids. V was shortened by 2 bases and J by 6 bases, with 10 bases between the two germline ends. CDR3 residues: CASSPEHGSEAFF. The CDR3 coding sequence is TGTGCCAGCTCACCAGAGCATGGATCTGAAGCTTTCTTT.

The V and J genes are TRBV6-5 and TRBJ2-1, with D maybe TRBD2 (6 bases). The CDR3 is 13 residues long. Trimming took off 0 bases at V and 8 bases at J, with 8 bases between the two ends. Per the germline V gene, CDR1 is MNHEY and CDR2 is SVGAGI. The CDR3 DNA reads TGTGCCAGCAGTTACTCCGGGGGATATGAGCAGTTCTTC. It translates to CASSYSGGYEQFF.

The rearrangement uses TRBV5-5 and TRBJ1-1; perhaps TRBD1 as D (6 bases). Germline V gene data show CDR1 as SGHKS and CDR2 as YYEKEE (reference sequence). Trimming left V 2 bases short and J 11 bases short, with 16 bases between. This CDR3 is 13 amino acids long. CDR3 sequence: CASSFRGPPYAFF. The CDR3 bases are TGTGCCAGCAGCTTCCGGGGGCCCCCGTATGCTTTCTTT.